One and the same sample provided the 20 T cell receptor beta chains below, sequenced in a study of T cell responses to AZD1222 COVID-19 vaccine. The data were produced by immunoSEQ multiplex PCR, yet TCRdb's version contains in-frame clones alone and is incomplete. The table has about 80,000 clones, approximately 85% seen once; the top ten hold about 10%. Sequenced here: peripheral blood, sampled 28 days after the second AZD1222 dose. The receptors were gathered from an adult who received the AZD1222 COVID-19 vaccine.

The rearrangement joins TRBV10-1 to TRBJ2-7; D unresolved. Trimming shortened V by 0 bases and J by 6 bases, and 9 bases separated the two germline ends. Per germline, CDR1 WNHNN and CDR2 SYGVQD (reference sequence). The length of the CDR3 is 13 residues. The CDR3 loop is CASSESPVSEQYF. DNA of the CDR3: TGCGCCAGCAGTGAGTCCCCAGTTTCCGAGCAGTACTTC.

Here the CDR3 reads CASSFPLAADTQYF. Written as DNA, the CDR3 is TGTGCCAGCAGTTTCCCGCTAGCGGCAGATACGCAGTATTTT. V gene TRBV28 combines with J gene TRBJ2-3; 7 bases fit TRBD2. Germline assignment: CDR1 MDHEN and CDR2 SYDVKM. Trimming removed 3 bases from V and 4 bases from J; junction bases left unmatched: 4. CDR3 size: 14 residues.

This sequence joins TRBV12-3 or TRBV12-4 and TRBJ2-1; weak D call: TRBD1 (6 bases). V lost 5 bases to trimming and J lost 6 bases, with 11 bases between them. There are 13 residues in the CDR3. The CDR3 region is CASSVGQLNEQFF. The CDR3 DNA is TGTGCCAGCAGTGTTGGACAGCTCAATGAGCAGTTCTTC.

The rearrangement links TRBV24-1 to TRBJ2-1, with TRBD1 matching 10 bases. The CDR3 is 16 residues long. V lost 3 bases to trimming and J lost 4 bases; unmatched junction nucleotides: 5. Germline V lookup: CDR1 KGHDR, CDR2 SFDVKD. CDR3 amino acids: CATSDHQGQGYNEQFF. The CDR3 DNA follows: TGTGCCACCAGTGATCATCAGGGACAGGGGTACAATGAGCAGTTCTTC.

In its sample, this clone was seen once. The chain carries TRBV6-1 and TRBJ2-7; D ambiguous. Trimming stripped 0 bases from V and 7 bases from J, with 13 bases between. Germline V gene lookup returns CDR1 MNHNS and CDR2 SASEGT. The CDR3 extends over 14 amino acids. The CDR3 bases are TGTGCCAGCAGTGAAGCGGACGCTCGCCGGGAGCAGTACTTC. It is translated as CASSEADARREQYF.

This chain uses TRBV3-1 (or the pseudogene TRBV3-2) with TRBJ1-2; 7 bases line up with TRBD1. The CDR3 sequence is 14 residues long. Unmatched junction bases numbered 8, after V lost 4 bases and J lost 6 bases. Germline V lookup: CDR1 LGHDT, CDR2 YNNKEL (reference sequence). The DNA of the CDR3 is TGTGCCAGCAGCCCTTACCAGGGGGAACATGGCTACACCTTC. Its protein is CASSPYQGEHGYTF.

The chain combines TRBV10-3 with TRBJ1-4; no reliable D call. The CDR3 is 14 residues long. V gave up 0 bases and J gave up 8 bases, with 10 bases separating them. Germline assignment: CDR1 ENHRY and CDR2 SYGVKD. CDR3 region: CAISESLSGEKLFF. CDR3 sequence (DNA): TGTGCCATCAGTGAGTCTTTGTCCGGGGAAAAACTGTTTTTT.

The chain combines TRBV2 with TRBJ2-5, with TRBD2 matching 9 bases. The CDR3 runs 14 residues. Germline trimming cut 1 base from V and 5 bases from J; bases unmatched to any gene: 2. Germline V gives CDR1 SNHLY, CDR2 FYNNEI. CDR3 DNA: TGTGCCAGCAGTGAAGGCGGGGGGGCGGAGACCCAGTACTTC. Encoded protein: CASSEGGGAETQYF.

The chain recombines TRBV6-5 with TRBJ1-5, with 7 bases aligning to TRBD1. CDR3 size: 12 residues. Per germline, CDR1 MNHEY and CDR2 SVGAGI. V lost 6 bases, J lost 7 bases, and 3 bases stayed unmatched. CDR3 bases: TGTGCCAGCAGACAGGGGAAACAGCCCCAGCATTTT. Its translation is CASRQGKQPQHF.

The chain carries TRBV6-2 or TRBV6-3 and TRBJ1-2; D gene uncertain. This CDR3 contains 11 residues. The germline V gene has CDR1 MNHEY and CDR2 SVGEGT. Trimming stripped 4 bases from V and 8 bases from J, with 8 bases between. For the CDR3, the DNA is TGTGCCAGCAGTTCCCCCGGCGGCTACACCTTC. Its translation: CASSSPGGYTF.

The rearrangement joins TRBV11-2 to TRBJ2-1; no definite D call. CDR1 and CDR2 from the germline V gene are SGHAT and FQNNGV. The CDR3 contains 15 residues. The V end lost 5 bases, the J end lost 0 bases, and 11 bases lay between the germline ends. For the CDR3, the DNA is TGTGCCAGCAGCCCAAAGCGAAGCTCCTACAATGAGCAGTTCTTC. It translates to CASSPKRSSYNEQFF.

The count of this clone is one. V is TRBV28 and J is TRBJ1-3, with D possibly TRBD1 on 6 matching bases. The CDR3 length is 15 residues. V shed 6 bases and J shed 2 bases, with 14 bases lying between them. CDR1 and CDR2 from the germline V gene are MDHEN and SYDVKM. For the CDR3, the DNA is TGTGCCAGCAGCCCTGGACAGCTCCCTGGAAACACCATATATTTT. This encodes CASSPGQLPGNTIYF. The variable domain in full, with the rest retrieved from reference TRBV28 and TRBJ1-3, is DVKVTQSSRYLVKRTGEKVFLECVQDMDHENMFWYRQDPGLGLRLIYFSYDVKMKEKGDIPEGYSVSREKKERFSLILESASTNQTSMYLCASSPGQLPGNTIYFGEGSWLTVV.

The rearrangement joins TRBV6-1 to TRBJ2-2; D is perhaps TRBD2 (6 bases). Germline V gene lookup returns CDR1 MNHNS and CDR2 SASEGT. The CDR3 loop spans 13 amino acids. V dropped 1 base and J dropped 11 bases, with 11 bases sitting between them. The CDR3 nucleotides are TGTGCCAGCAGTGAAGTTGGAGGGGATGAGCTGTTTTTT. It codes for CASSEVGGDELFF.

The gene calls are TRBV5-1 and TRBJ1-2; weak D call: TRBD1 (5 bases). The germline V gene encodes CDR1 SGHRS and CDR2 YFSETQ. The V gene lost 3 bases and the J gene lost 8 bases, with 17 bases spanning the gap. The CDR3 has 14 residues. The CDR3: CASSSGGTVEGYTF. DNA for the CDR3: TGCGCCAGCAGCTCCGGGGGAACGGTGGAAGGCTACACCTTC.

The CDR3, as DNA: TGTGCCAGCAGCTTGGGTGAGGGTAGCTCTGGAAACACCATATATTTT. This sequence encodes CASSLGEGSSGNTIYF. The chain recombines TRBV5-4 with TRBJ1-3; no firm D call. Germline CDR1 reads SGHNT; CDR2 reads YYREEE (reference sequence). The CDR3 has 16 amino acids. V was clipped by 0 bases and J by 0 bases, with 10 bases between them.

This chain links TRBV18 with TRBJ2-3, with D possibly matching TRBD2 (7 bases). V dropped 5 bases and J dropped 0 bases, with 15 bases sitting between them. Per the germline V gene, CDR1 is KGHSH and CDR2 is LQKENI. CDR3 length: 16 amino acids. The CDR3: CASSKGSGGSTDTQYF. DNA for the CDR3: TGTGCCAGCTCAAAAGGATCGGGGGGCAGCACAGATACGCAGTATTTT.

The J gene is TRBJ1-6, the V gene TRBV6-5; D remains ambiguous. Trimming left V 7 bases short and J 7 bases short, with 14 bases between. Germline V CDR1 and CDR2: MNHEY, SVGAGI. The CDR3 contains 14 residues. CDR3 amino acids: CASTPRIQNSPLHF. In DNA form, the CDR3 reads TGTGCCAGCACCCCCAGGATCCAAAATTCACCCCTCCACTTT.

This rearrangement joins TRBV5-1 to TRBJ1-5; TRBD1 is a possible D gene (6 bases). The CDR3 extends over 15 amino acids. The V gene's germline CDR1 is SGHRS and CDR2 YFSETQ. With 1 base removed from V and 0 bases from J, the gap between germline ends came to 8 bases. Here the CDR3 reads CASSLSDSSNQPQHF. DNA for the CDR3: TGCGCCAGCAGCTTGTCGGACAGTAGCAATCAGCCCCAGCATTTT.

The chain recombines TRBV4-2 with TRBJ1-4; tentative D call: TRBD1 (5 bases). The CDR3 extends over 15 amino acids. The germline V gene has CDR1 LGHNA and CDR2 YNFKEQ. V shed 2 bases and J shed 7 bases, with 14 bases lying between them. In nucleotides, the CDR3 is TGTGCCAGCAGCCAATCGACGGGGGGTGGTGAAAAACTGTTTTTT. It yields the protein CASSQSTGGGEKLFF.

The chain recombines TRBV5-1 with TRBJ2-5, with D hard to call. CDR1 and CDR2 (germline): SGHRS, YFSETQ. CDR3 length: 14 amino acids. V was cut by 0 bases and J by 1 base, with 7 bases left in between. Here the CDR3 reads CASSLGSVQETQYF. The CDR3 nucleotides are TGCGCCAGCAGCTTGGGGAGCGTCCAAGAGACCCAGTACTTC. The complete variable domain, with remaining parts taken from reference TRBV5-1 and TRBJ2-5, reads KAGVTQTPRYLIKTRGQQVTLSCSPISGHRSVSWYQQTPGQGLQFLFEYFSETQRNKGNFPGRFSGRQFSNSRSEMNVSTLELGDSALYLCASSLGSVQETQYFGPGTRLLVL.